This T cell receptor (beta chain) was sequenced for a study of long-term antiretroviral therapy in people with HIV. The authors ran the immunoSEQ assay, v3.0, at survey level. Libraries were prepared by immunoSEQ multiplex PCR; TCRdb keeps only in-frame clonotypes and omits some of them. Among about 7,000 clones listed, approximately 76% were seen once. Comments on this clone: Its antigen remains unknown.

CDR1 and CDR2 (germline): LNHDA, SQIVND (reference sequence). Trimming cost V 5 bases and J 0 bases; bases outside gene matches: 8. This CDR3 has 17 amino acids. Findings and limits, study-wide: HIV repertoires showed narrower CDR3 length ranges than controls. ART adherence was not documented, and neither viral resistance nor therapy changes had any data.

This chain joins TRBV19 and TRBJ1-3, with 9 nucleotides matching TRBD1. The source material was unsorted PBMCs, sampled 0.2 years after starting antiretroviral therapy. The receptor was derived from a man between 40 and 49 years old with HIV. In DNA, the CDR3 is TGTGCCAGTAGTTTACGGACAGGGGCTTACTCTGGAAACACCATATATTTT. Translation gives CASSLRTGAYSGNTIYF. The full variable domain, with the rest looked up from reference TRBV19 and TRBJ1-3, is DGGITQSPKYLFRKEGQNVTLSCEQNLNHDAMYWYRQDPGQGLRLIYYSQIVNDFQKGDIAEGYSVSREKKESFPLTVTSAQKNPTAFYLCASSLRTGAYSGNTIYFGEGSWLTVV.